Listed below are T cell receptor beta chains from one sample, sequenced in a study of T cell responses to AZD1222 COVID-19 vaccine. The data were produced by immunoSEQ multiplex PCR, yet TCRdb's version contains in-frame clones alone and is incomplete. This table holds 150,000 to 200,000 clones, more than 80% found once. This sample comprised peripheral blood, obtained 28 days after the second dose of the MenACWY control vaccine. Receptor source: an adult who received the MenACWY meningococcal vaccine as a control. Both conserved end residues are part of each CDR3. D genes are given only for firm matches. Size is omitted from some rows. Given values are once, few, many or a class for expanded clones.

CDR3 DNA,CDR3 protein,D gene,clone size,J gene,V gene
TGTGCCAGCAGCCCGTCGGGGGCCGGCGGCAATCAGCCCCAGCATTTT,CASSPSGAGGNQPQHF,NA,few,TRBJ1-5,TRBV7-8
TGTGCCATCAGTGAGACGGGACTGGAAGCAGATACGCAGTATTTT,CAISETGLEADTQYF,NA,NA,TRBJ2-3,TRBV10-3
TGCGCCAGCTCGGACGACGGGGAGCTGTTTTTT,CASSDDGELFF,NA,NA,TRBJ2-2,TRBV5-1
TGTGCCAGCAGTCCGGGACAGAACTATGGCTACACCTTC,CASSPGQNYGYTF,TRBD1,NA,TRBJ1-2,TRBV4-2
TGTGCCAGCAGTTACGGTGGGGGATTTGAAAAACTGTTTTTT,CASSYGGGFEKLFF,NA,NA,TRBJ1-4,TRBV6-5
TGTGCCAGCAGCCCCGGGATGGGTACAGATACGCAGTATTTT,CASSPGMGTDTQYF,NA,NA,TRBJ2-3,TRBV7-2
TGTGCCAGCAGCTTGGGGGCAGCGGGAGCCTACAATGAGCAGTTCTTC,CASSLGAAGAYNEQFF,TRBD2,NA,TRBJ2-1,TRBV5-4
TGTGCCAGCAGTTACGCGCTAGCGGGAGACTGGTACGAGCAGTACTTC,CASSYALAGDWYEQYF,TRBD2,NA,TRBJ2-7,TRBV6-2/TRBV6-3
TGCGCCAGCAGCACTACAGGGAATCAGCCCCAGCATTTT,CASSTTGNQPQHF,NA,NA,TRBJ1-5,TRBV5-1
TGTGCCAGCAGTTACGGGTCGGAGAATTCACCCCTCCACTTT,CASSYGSENSPLHF,NA,NA,TRBJ1-6,TRBV27
TGTGCCAGCAGTTTATGGGTAGCGGGTATGACCGGGGAGCTGTTTTTT,CASSLWVAGMTGELFF,TRBD2,once,TRBJ2-2,TRBV27
TGTGCCACCAGTGATCCCGTCGGACAGGGTACAGAGACCCAGTACTTC,CATSDPVGQGTETQYF,TRBD1,NA,TRBJ2-5,TRBV24-1
TGTGCCAGCAGCTGGGGGACGTTCAATGAGCAGTTCTTC,CASSWGTFNEQFF,NA,few,TRBJ2-1,TRBV27
TGTGCCAGCAGCGTAGGACTAGCAGGGGCGGGAAACACCATATATTTT,CASSVGLAGAGNTIYF,NA,once,TRBJ1-3,TRBV9
TGTGCTAGTGCCGATGACAGGGGATACACTGAAGCTTTCTTT,CASADDRGYTEAFF,TRBD1,NA,TRBJ1-1,TRBV12-5
TGCAGCGTTGAATGGGGGGCAGGGGCAGATACGCAGTATTTT,CSVEWGAGADTQYF,NA,NA,TRBJ2-3,TRBV29-1
TGTGCCAGCAGTGAAGTTCGGGGAGTAAAATACGAGCAGTACTTC,CASSEVRGVKYEQYF,NA,NA,TRBJ2-7,TRBV6-1
TGTGCCAGCACCCGGGGCCCCGGGGTCGAGGGGTCCTACGAGCAGTACTTC,CASTRGPGVEGSYEQYF,NA,NA,TRBJ2-7,TRBV7-8
TGCGCCAGCAGCCAAGAATTCGGGAGGACAGGGAATTCACCCCTCCACTTT,CASSQEFGRTGNSPLHF,TRBD1,NA,TRBJ1-6,TRBV4-1
TGTGCCTGGAGTGGACAGGGTCCCCACGAGCAGTACTTC,CAWSGQGPHEQYF,TRBD1,NA,TRBJ2-7,TRBV30
TGTGCCTGGAGTGTTCACTCGAACACAGATACGCAGTATTTT,CAWSVHSNTDTQYF,NA,few,TRBJ2-3,TRBV30
TGTGCCAGCAGCTTAGGGGGCGGGGACAGGGGGAACACTGAAGCTTTCTTT,CASSLGGGDRGNTEAFF,TRBD1,once,TRBJ1-1,TRBV7-8
TGTGCCAGCAGCCTAGCCCGGGCAGGGTCCTACAATGAGCAGTTCTTC,CASSLARAGSYNEQFF,NA,NA,TRBJ2-1,TRBV27
TGTGCCAGCAGCGACCGCTCTGGAAACACCATATATTTT,CASSDRSGNTIYF,NA,NA,TRBJ1-3,TRBV6-5
TGTGCCAGTACCTCGACAGGTCTCCACGAGCAGTACTTC,CASTSTGLHEQYF,NA,NA,TRBJ2-7,TRBV19
TGTGCCTGGAGTGCCCAAGGGATTCCCCAGCCCCAGCATTTT,CAWSAQGIPQPQHF,NA,once,TRBJ1-5,TRBV30
TGTGCCAGCAGCTTAGTGTCCGCGTTTAATGAAAAACTGTTTTTT,CASSLVSAFNEKLFF,NA,NA,TRBJ1-4,TRBV7-8
TGCGCCAGCAGCCAAGAGCTCCAGGGAGGAATCCAAGAGACCCAGTACTTC,CASSQELQGGIQETQYF,NA,NA,TRBJ2-5,TRBV4-3
TGCAGCGCTGAGGGGGCGGGAGGCTACACCTTC,CSAEGAGGYTF,TRBD1,NA,TRBJ1-2,TRBV29-1
TGTGCCAGCAGCAGTTCAGGGGGTGGAACTGAAGCTTTCTTT,CASSSSGGGTEAFF,TRBD1,NA,TRBJ1-1,TRBV5-4
TGTGCCAGCAGTGACCGGCAGCTCAATTCACCCCTCCACTTT,CASSDRQLNSPLHF,NA,NA,TRBJ1-6,TRBV6-1
TGTGCCAGCAGTGTGACAGGAGACTATGGCTACACCTTC,CASSVTGDYGYTF,NA,NA,TRBJ1-2,TRBV25-1
TGTGCCTGGAGCAGTAACTATGGCTACACCTTC,CAWSSNYGYTF,NA,NA,TRBJ1-2,TRBV30
TGTGCCAGCAGCGCCCAACCGGGAGGAGAAGCTTTCTTT,CASSAQPGGEAFF,NA,once,TRBJ1-1,TRBV7-3
TGCGCCAGCAGCTTTCTAGCGGAGGCCTACAATGAGCAGTTCTTC,CASSFLAEAYNEQFF,TRBD2,NA,TRBJ2-1,TRBV5-1
TGTGCCAGCAGCGTACGTAGAGATACGCAGTATTTT,CASSVRRDTQYF,NA,NA,TRBJ2-3,TRBV9
TGTGCCAGCACGGTGCTATCTAGCTCCTACGAGCAGTACTTC,CASTVLSSSYEQYF,NA,NA,TRBJ2-7,TRBV6-5
TGTGCCAGTAGTCCATCCACAGGATCAACTAATGAAAAACTGTTTTTT,CASSPSTGSTNEKLFF,NA,NA,TRBJ1-4,TRBV19
TGTGCCAGCAGTTACCGGGTAACAGGGGCGCTTGGGGCCCAGTACTTC,CASSYRVTGALGAQYF,TRBD1,NA,TRBJ2-5,TRBV6-5
TGTGCCAGCAGTGACAGGGGCAGAACTAACTATGGCTACACCTTC,CASSDRGRTNYGYTF,NA,NA,TRBJ1-2,TRBV2